This TCR beta chain comes out of a study of cytomegalovirus exposure and HLA in healthy donors. Primers: 60 Vbeta forward and 13 Jbeta reverse. The method was immunoSEQ multiplex PCR; TCRdb's version includes in-frame clones alone and lacks a portion of them. The sample holds more than 100,000 clones, about 73% seen once. Germline V gene lookup returns CDR1 GTSNPN and CDR2 SVGIG (reference sequence). The CDR3 covers 15 residues. V gave up 4 bases and J gave up 0 bases; unmatched junction bases: 2. Sequencing input: PBMCs. The receptor was isolated from a woman between 35 and 50 years old in good health and CMV-seronegative. The gene calls are TRBV30 and TRBJ2-3; TRBD2 matches at 12 bases. CDR3 residues: CAWIGTSGSTDTQYF. CDR3 nucleotide sequence: TGTGCCTGGATCGGGACTAGCGGGAGCACAGATACGCAGTATTTT. Full variable domain (outside the CDR3, taken from reference TRBV30 and TRBJ2-3): SQTIHQWPATLVQPVGSPLSLECTVEGTSNPNLYWYRQAAGRGLQLLFYSVGIGQISSEVPQNLSASRPQDRQFILSSKKLLLSDSGFYLCAWIGTSGSTDTQYFGPGTRLTVL.